Detailed here is one TCR beta chain. Which antigen it targets is not known. The sample originates from a study of cytomegalovirus exposure and HLA in healthy donors (dated by TCRdb to 2016 to 2017). Context from the whole study: An earlier analysis of approximately 550 of the donors reported approximately 300 Gb of sequence data and some 120 million unique TCR beta sequences from some 180 million T cells. An early release that covered 640 HLA-typed donors contained around 300 gigabases of sequencing data and tens of millions of unique TCR sequences. Among the roughly 410 genotyped donors, approximately 77% belonged to the genetic ancestry cluster associated with self-reported Caucasian donors. The study aimed to test whether cataloging public T cell receptors could reveal signatures of past pathogen exposure. The study profiled the T cell repertoires of approximately 700 subjects by immunosequencing and related them to cytomegalovirus serostatus. A separate validation cohort of approximately 130 different subjects was used in addition to the approximately 700-subject first cohort. To predict cytomegalovirus infection status, the study combined high-throughput TCR immunosequencing, statistical association of individual TCRs with disease status, and machine learning. In a later analysis, previously published TCR beta repertoires from fewer than 750 donors were re-analyzed and high-resolution HLA genotyping was added so that TCR occurrence patterns could be studied. In the later analysis, no new phenotypic data were used to find candidate immune exposures; instead, reliance was placed on TCR beta sequences and their occurrence across donors. To decide whether each TCR beta V gene segment behaved as functional or pseudogenic, an earlier analysis of some 600 of the donors relied on high-throughput TCR beta sequencing. Donor age, sex, ethnicity and CMV serostatus were compiled together with the repertoire data. A later genetic analysis took genome-wide SNP genotypes for 398 of the 666 donors and used that subset as a discovery cohort. All discovery cohort repertoires had been generated using a single sequencing platform. Class I and class II HLA loci were covered by the typing at four-digit resolution. Typing coverage varied by locus: about 620-640 donors for A, B, C, DRB1 and DQB1; approximately 500 for DQA1; around 610 for DPA1; roughly 450 for DPB1. Because of strong linkage in the cohort, roughly five DR-DQ haplotypes were treated as single units for association and clustering. Among around 400 genotyped donors of the cohort, an average of approximately 200,000 unique TCR beta nucleotide sequences was sequenced per donor, of which about 19% were non-productive. Summary of the overall study and its limitations: In this cohort, only TCR beta chains were sequenced, and detectable features were limited by the absence of alpha or paired-chain data. The authors suggested that the approach could potentially be generalized to other disease states and immunological phenotypes. The sequencing pipeline was judged likely to have produced a cluster of highly shared sequence variants as a technical artifact. Linkage disequilibrium might explain the correlated functional status among segregating V segments, but an unknown experimental factor could not be excluded. An earlier analysis of around 500 of the donors showed that most TCR beta V segments appeared in productive rearrangements either about 90% or about 30% of the time, which broadly matched IMGT annotations. Cytomegalovirus status was reported to be diagnosed by the classifier with high specificity and sensitivity in both the original and validation cohorts. Most CMV-associated TCR beta chains appeared to be HLA-restricted in a later analysis, and the HLA associations seemed to be driven largely by CMV exposure. Because HLA typing was unavailable for some donors at each locus, only the typed subset was used in association tests. In a later analysis, the rate of TCR association differed among HLA loci, with DRB1 alleles having the most associated TCRs and HLA-C alleles having the fewest. In a later analysis, several top co-occurrence clusters were reported to appear linked to parvovirus B19, influenza, CMV and Epstein-Barr virus. A further reported finding was that TCR beta sequences accurately predicted the HLA-A and HLA-B alleles for most subjects in the first cohort. According to a later genetic analysis, donors in an Asian-associated ancestry cluster had fewer N-insertions in productive TCRs than the approximately 710-donor mean. The study gave a list of about 160 TCR beta chains associated with cytomegalovirus. A later genetic analysis associated a missense DCLRE1C variant with V-gene and J-gene trimming of TCR beta chains, and an independent cohort replicated the association. Three of the identified cytomegalovirus-associated TCR beta chains were confirmed in vitro to be specific for cytomegalovirus antigens. Some IMGT-functional V segments, including TRBV6-2 and TRBV6-3, could not be told apart with the 87-base-pair reads, so those segments were excluded. The only immune exposure information available for the cohort was CMV serostatus. While some public TCRs were present in many individuals, most TCR sequences turned up only very rarely across donors. At a false discovery rate of 0.05, a later analysis linked 16,951 TCR beta sequences to specific HLA alleles. Roughly uniform sequencing depth across donors was assumed in presence/absence analyses, although this assumption may not hold. Strong co-occurrence of HLA alleles, especially DR and DQ, made assigning TCR associations to individual alleles difficult. Compared with equally common non-associated chains, HLA-associated TCR beta chains in a later analysis were more clonally expanded and had lower generation probabilities. Because counts were too low, around 17 rarely observed V segments, including chromosome 9 orphons, were left out of the earlier analysis of approximately 580 of the donors.

In total, roughly 670 healthy bone marrow donors made up the cohort. All cohort members were sampled while nominally healthy, although unrecorded immune exposures were likely present. The donor tested CMV seronegative and was one of the 352 seronegative cohort members. A peripheral blood sample was provided by each donor, and peripheral blood mononuclear cells were used for TCR beta sequencing. The Qiagen DNeasy Blood Extraction Kit was used to extract genomic DNA from the blood cell samples. Preparation of the library involved the immunoSEQ multiplex PCR assay. For the multiplex PCR, a mixture combining 60 forward primers for TCR Vbeta segments and 13 reverse primers for TCR Jbeta segments was used. The CDR3 region of rearranged TCR beta genes was amplified from genomic DNA by a multiplex PCR assay. The Illumina HiSeq System was used to sequence the amplified TCR beta libraries as 87-base-pair reads. The published analysis was carried out like this. A later analysis tallied 70 million to 100 million unique TCR beta chains across the 650 to 750 repertoires, and approximately 11 million of those chains were shared by two or more donors. To remove PCR and sequencing errors, raw reads were error-corrected and collapsed into unique sequences using a nearest-neighbor algorithm that merged closely related sequences. Alignment of CDR3 sequences to IMGT reference sequences was used to assign V, D and J gene segments. Each retained sequence needed at least a six-nucleotide match to both a V gene segment and a J gene segment. Rearrangements were classified as productive when the CDR3 lacked stop codons and remained in frame with V and J, and all other rearrangements were classified as non-productive. CDR3 was defined according to IMGT convention as the region running from the second conserved V-encoded cysteine to the conserved J-encoded phenylalanine. Sequences without an unambiguous match to a single V gene segment were excluded from the earlier analysis of about 640 of the donors. An earlier analysis of fewer than 750 of the donors classified V segments as functional when productive rearrangements were above 56.7% and as segregating when the standard deviation between donors was above 5%. A statistical classification framework was built for diagnosing cytomegalovirus status from the catalog of TCR beta chain sequences. A later analysis assigned V and J genes by comparing TCR nucleotide sequences with IMGT/GENE-DB human TR gene sequences. In a later analysis, CDR3 sequences and most-parsimonious VDJ recombination scenarios were assigned using the TCRdist pipeline. A later analysis defined each TCR beta chain by its CDR3 amino acid sequence plus V-gene family, and excluded reads lacking a unique V-gene family. To address suspected cross-contamination and a sequencing artifact, a later analysis removed approximately 600 highly shared, low-generation-probability nucleotide sequences. In a later analysis, a clonal expansion index for each public chain was calculated from normalized within-repertoire ranks of inferred template counts. Generation probabilities in a later analysis came from a VDJ recombination model fitted to out-of-frame rearrangements, and those results were checked against IGoR. In a later analysis, hypergeometric tests were used to score TCR-TCR, TCR-HLA and TCR-CMV co-occurrence, with a repertoire-size bias correction applied to TCR pairs. To estimate false discovery rates, a later analysis permuted the HLA or CMV assignments 20 times. A later analysis grouped co-occurring TCRs with DBSCAN, adding TCRdist sequence similarity when clustering within HLA-allele-positive subsets. Repertoires with fewer than 30,000 or more than 120,000 public chains were left out of co-occurrence clustering, as were about five repertoires with anomalous nucleotide sharing. TCRdb re-hosts the immuneACCESS table, in-frame sequences only. Its copies lack some clones; in the studies checked, an unresolved V gene accounts for under half of them, and the cause for the rest is not known. For V, J and clone size, that table is used; D and trimming come from the DNA. The table for this sample records approximately 140,000 clones. The ten top clones hold under 3.5% of the sample.

From cysteine to phenylalanine, the CDR3 is 18 amino acids long. Just CDR3 DNA is preserved here, 54 bases in frame from base 1. Relative to germline, V is missing 5 bases and J is missing 3 bases, with 10 bases of the junction outside any gene match. From a lookup of the germline V gene (reference sequence), CDR1 and CDR2 are SEHNR and FQNEAQ. Input material: PBMCs. The source is a man in his forties in good health and CMV-seronegative. The receptor chain draws on TRBV7-9 and TRBJ2-7; the central 16 bases match TRBD2. The CDR3 reads CASSQGTSGGAAVYEQYF. The sequenced DNA: TGTGCCAGCAGCCAGGGGACTAGCGGGGGGGCCGCGGTCTACGAGCAGTACTTC. Extended through the reference TRBV7-9 and TRBJ2-7 proteins, this CDR3 yields the full variable domain: DTGVSQNPRHKITKRGQNVTFRCDPISEHNRLYWYRQTLGQGPEFLTYFQNEAQLEKSRLLSDRFSAERPKGSFSTLEIQRTEQGDSAMYLCASSQGTSGGAAVYEQYFGPGTRLTVT.